This is a list of T cell receptor beta chains from one sample in a study of shared clonotypes between healthy human individuals. Only in-frame clones appear in the TCRdb table, and some are missing; sequencing was by immunoSEQ multiplex PCR. The repertoire includes under 550,000 clones, 90% to 96% of them detected once, and approximately 0.06% sits in the top ten. The specimen was naive CD4+ T cells sorted from blood. Receptors were obtained from a woman in her 30s in good health. CDR3s include the opening cysteine and the closing phenylalanine or tryptophan. The D gene is left open where the match is weak. Not all rows give a size; the values are once, few, many and, for expanded clones, a class.

abundance | j_gene | d_gene | v_gene | CDR3nt | CDR3aa
. | TRBJ1-5 | . | TRBV5-5 | TGTGCCAGCAGCTTGGTTTCAGGGGCGAGGGGTCAGACCCAGCATTTT | CASSLVSGARGQTQHF
. | TRBJ2-2 | TRBD2 | TRBV28 | TGTGCCAGCAGTTCTGGGACTAGCGGAACCGGGGAGCTGTTTTTT | CASSSGTSGTGELFF
. | TRBJ2-7 | TRBD2 | TRBV19 | TGTGCCAGTAGTATCGGGGCGAGGCGGGGGACCTACGAGCAGTACTTC | CASSIGARRGTYEQYF
. | TRBJ2-2 | TRBD2 | TRBV7-6 | TGTGCCAGCAGCTTAGCAGCGGGGACGAACACCGGGGAGCTGTTTTTT | CASSLAAGTNTGELFF
. | TRBJ2-7 | TRBD2 | TRBV5-1 | TGCGCCAGCAGCCAAACCATCCTCCGGGAGGGCCGCGAGCAGTACTTC | CASSQTILREGREQYF
. | TRBJ2-7 | . | TRBV6-5 | TGTGCCAGCAGTTATGAGGGGGTAGAGGCCTACGAGCAGTACTTC | CASSYEGVEAYEQYF
. | TRBJ2-7 | . | TRBV5-1 | TGCGCCAGCAGCCTCACTTGGTTGGCAACCTACGAGCAGTACTTC | CASSLTWLATYEQYF
. | TRBJ2-5 | . | TRBV20-1 | TGCAGTGCTAGTTCGGGGACCCAGTACTTC | CSASSGTQYF
. | TRBJ2-7 | TRBD2 | TRBV7-9 | TGTGCCAGCAGTCCGGGGACTAGCGGCTACGAGCAGTACTTC | CASSPGTSGYEQYF
. | TRBJ1-1 | TRBD1 | TRBV11-2 | TGTGCCAGCAGACACAGGGGTCCTGAAGCTTTCTTT | CASRHRGPEAFF
. | TRBJ2-7 | . | TRBV29-1 | TGCAGCGTTGGACCCCTCGGCGGGAATCCCTACGAGCAGTACTTC | CSVGPLGGNPYEQYF
. | TRBJ2-6 | . | TRBV28 | TGTGCCAGCAGTGGACGAGTCTCTGGGGCCAACGTCCTGACTTTC | CASSGRVSGANVLTF
. | TRBJ1-5 | . | TRBV18 | TGTGCCAGCTCACCCCAGGGGACGGATCAGCCCCAGCATTTT | CASSPQGTDQPQHF
. | TRBJ2-1 | . | TRBV19 | TGTGCCAGTACCCAAACTAGTTCCGGTGAGCAGTTCTTC | CASTQTSSGEQFF
. | TRBJ2-7 | TRBD2 | TRBV9 | TGTGCCAGCAGCGTAGGCGGGAGTTCATCCGAGCAGTACTTC | CASSVGGSSSEQYF
. | TRBJ2-7 | . | TRBV5-8 | TGTGCCAGCAGCAACCGACAGGGACTTAATTACGAGCAGTACTTC | CASSNRQGLNYEQYF
. | TRBJ2-3 | . | TRBV9 | TGTGCCAGCAGCGTAGAATGGTCCGCGTCAGATACGCAGTATTTT | CASSVEWSASDTQYF
. | TRBJ2-3 | TRBD2 | TRBV4-1 | TGCGCCAGCAGCCCTCGGACTAGCGGGGGAGTAGATACGCAGTATTTT | CASSPRTSGGVDTQYF
. | TRBJ2-2 | . | TRBV19 | TGTGCCAGTAGCCCGTCACTTAACACCGGGGAGCTGTTTTTT | CASSPSLNTGELFF
. | TRBJ1-5 | . | TRBV5-6 | TGTGCCAGCAGCTTAAGGGGCAATCAGCCCCAGCATTTT | CASSLRGNQPQHF
once | TRBJ2-1 | . | TRBV7-2 | TGTGCCAGCAGCTTAGTGAGCCACAATGAGCAGTTCTTC | CASSLVSHNEQFF
. | TRBJ2-7 | . | TRBV5-4 | TGTGCCAGCAGCTTGCCAGGGCACGAGCAGTACTTC | CASSLPGHEQYF
. | TRBJ1-5 | . | TRBV18 | TGTGCCAGCTCACCCCTCGGACATAATAGCAATCAGCCCCAGCATTTT | CASSPLGHNSNQPQHF
once | TRBJ1-1 | TRBD1 | TRBV7-8 | TGTGCCAGCAGCCCACGGGACAGAGTGAACACTGAAGCTTTCTTT | CASSPRDRVNTEAFF
. | TRBJ1-1 | . | TRBV10-2 | TGCGCCAGTTACGACAGAGACACTGAAGCTTTCTTT | CASYDRDTEAFF
. | TRBJ2-7 | TRBD2 | TRBV15 | TGTGCCACCAGCAGAAAGACTAGCGGGAGGGTGGCCTACGAGCAGTACTTC | CATSRKTSGRVAYEQYF
few | TRBJ2-7 | . | TRBV28 | TGTGCCAGCAGAAGGGACTACGAGCAGTACTTC | CASRRDYEQYF
. | TRBJ1-6 | . | TRBV28 | TGTGCCAGCACCACGGACATAGAAGTTTCACCCCTCCACTTT | CASTTDIEVSPLHF
. | TRBJ1-2 | TRBD1 | TRBV6-5 | TGTGCCAGCAAAGGACAGGCTAACTATGGCTACACCTTC | CASKGQANYGYTF
. | TRBJ2-7 | . | TRBV6-1 | TGTGCCAGCAGTGAGTGGTTAAGGGTCGAGCAGTACTTC | CASSEWLRVEQYF
. | TRBJ2-6 | . | TRBV19 | TGTGCCAGTAGGAAGGACTCTGGGGCCAACGTCCTGACTTTC | CASRKDSGANVLTF
. | TRBJ2-1 | TRBD1 | TRBV28 | TGTGCCAGCAGGGGACAGTTTAGCAATGAGCAGTTCTTC | CASRGQFSNEQFF
once | TRBJ2-3 | TRBD2 | TRBV5-1 | TGCGCCAGCAGCTTGGGACTAGCGGCTAGCACAGATACGCAGTATTTT | CASSLGLAASTDTQYF
. | TRBJ2-5 | . | TRBV7-2 | TGTGCCAGCAGCTTATGGGGGGTGGGTCAAGAGACCCAGTACTTC | CASSLWGVGQETQYF
. | TRBJ1-5 | TRBD1 | TRBV28 | TGTGCCAGCAGTCCAAGAAACTACAGGGGACGGCATCAGCCCCAGCATTTT | CASSPRNYRGRHQPQHF
. | TRBJ2-7 | TRBD2 | TRBV7-9 | TGTGCCAGCAGCTCTCTAGCGGGACCCTACGAGCAGTACTTC | CASSSLAGPYEQYF
. | TRBJ2-7 | TRBD1 | TRBV7-2 | TGTGCCAGCAGCCACGGACGACAGGGAGCTTCCTACGAGCAGTACTTC | CASSHGRQGASYEQYF
. | TRBJ1-1 | . | TRBV5-4 | TGTGCCAGTGGTCTGGGTGGGGCAGAGCGAACTGAAGCTTTCTTT | CASGLGGAERTEAFF
. | TRBJ2-5 | TRBD2 | TRBV11-2 | TGTGCCAGCAGCTTAGCCGGGGGGAGTTGGGAGACCCAGTACTTC | CASSLAGGSWETQYF
. | TRBJ2-1 | TRBD2 | TRBV11-1 | TGTGCCAGCAGCTTAGCTGGACTAGCCCTAGTGAATGAGCAGTTCTTC | CASSLAGLALVNEQFF
few | TRBJ1-2 | . | TRBV5-1 | TGCGCCAGCAGCCAAGGTGGGGGCTACACCTTC | CASSQGGGYTF
. | TRBJ1-2 | . | TRBV7-9 | TGTGCCAGCAGCTTAGCAGAGGAGTATAACTATGGCTACACCTTC | CASSLAEEYNYGYTF
. | TRBJ1-2 | . | TRBV21-1 | TGTGCCAGCAGCAAAGCGATTGGGGTTTATGGCTACACCTTC | CASSKAIGVYGYTF
. | TRBJ1-2 | . | TRBV10-3 | TGTGCCATCAGTGAGTCAGGAGGGGCCTATGGCTACACCTTC | CAISESGGAYGYTF
. | TRBJ1-1 | . | TRBV29-1 | TGCAGCGTTGTTATGACTCAGAACACTGAAGCTTTCTTT | CSVVMTQNTEAFF
. | TRBJ1-1 | . | TRBV2 | TGTGCCAGTTTGACAGCAGGTAGAAACACTGAAGCTTTCTTT | CASLTAGRNTEAFF